The rows below give T cell receptor beta chains drawn from one sample of a study of T cells after yellow fever vaccination. One entry per CDR3 protein results from TCRdb running MiXCR on the 5' RACE reads. In the table there are about 160,000 distinct CDR3 sequences, more than 5.5% of which are singletons. The source material was CD4+ T cells sorted from PBMCs, sampled less than 6 days after the first yellow fever vaccination. All receptors derive from a man between 18 and 29 years old who received the YFV17D yellow fever vaccine. Both conserved end residues are part of each CDR3.

cdr3_aa | j_call | v_call
CSARERGRGRMNTEAFF | TRBJ1-1 | TRBV20-1
CASSLHGQGLQTQYF | TRBJ2-5 | TRBV12-3/TRBV12-4
CASSSREYEQYF | TRBJ2-7 | TRBV7-9
CASSYSRQLNSPLHF | TRBJ1-6 | TRBV6-5
CSARDLQVNSPLHF | TRBJ1-6 | TRBV20-1
CATSDSYGNIQYF | TRBJ2-4 | TRBV24-1
CSVGQTYGYTF | TRBJ1-2 | TRBV29-1
CASSTRNEQFF | TRBJ2-1 | TRBV5-4
CASSSQTGRGADTQYF | TRBJ2-3 | TRBV5-1
CASSEERGADTQYF | TRBJ2-3 | TRBV2
CASSRTGGGNNSPLHF | TRBJ1-6 | TRBV7-9
CASSPEHGSGELFF | TRBJ2-2 | TRBV18
CASSLDGQLATGELFF | TRBJ2-2 | TRBV5-1
CASSQAPGLGETQYF | TRBJ2-5 | TRBV4-1
CASSETGTGYNEQFF | TRBJ2-1 | TRBV6-1
CASTRAEDTEAFF | TRBJ1-1 | TRBV7-8
CASTARGRGSGYGYTF | TRBJ1-2 | TRBV19
CASSYPSRDRGRYYGYTF | TRBJ1-2 | TRBV6-2/TRBV6-3
CASSVGKAFF | TRBJ1-1 | TRBV9
CSGSAGGVGNYGYTF | TRBJ1-2 | TRBV20-1
CASSRESTDTQYF | TRBJ2-3 | TRBV6-4
CASSPREKLFF | TRBJ1-4 | TRBV28
CASSLGVSGGHEQYF | TRBJ2-7 | TRBV11-2
CASSYGPPGANVLTF | TRBJ2-6 | TRBV6-2/TRBV6-3
CSVRVLAGRGFDTQYF | TRBJ2-3 | TRBV29-1
CASSPQGGGGNSPLHF | TRBJ1-6 | TRBV7-2
CASSPPTGRREAFF | TRBJ1-1 | TRBV4-2
CASSAGLPSVTGELFF | TRBJ2-2 | TRBV10-1
CASASGSGANVLTF | TRBJ2-6 | TRBV6-1
CASSPSNYRASNTGELFF | TRBJ2-2 | TRBV18
CASSRGGFAGANVLTF | TRBJ2-6 | TRBV4-1
CASSYSRSTDTQYF | TRBJ2-3 | TRBV6-5
CATSPPGLGEKLFF | TRBJ1-4 | TRBV15
CASSRPGRGLETQYF | TRBJ2-5 | TRBV12-3/TRBV12-4
CASSPRQTYNEQFF | TRBJ2-1 | TRBV19
CASSFSRAEEQYF | TRBJ2-7 | TRBV11-2
CAISESRSSRETQYF | TRBJ2-5 | TRBV10-3
CASSYQDRNTEAFF | TRBJ1-1 | TRBV4-1
CASSLYDQPQHF | TRBJ1-5 | TRBV12-3/TRBV12-4
CASSQVGYNEQFF | TRBJ2-1 | TRBV3-1
CDSSVVRDRKHGELFF | TRBJ2-2 | TRBV9
CAISESPRKEGEQYF | TRBJ2-7 | TRBV10-3
CASSFRGGREAFF | TRBJ1-1 | TRBV7-9
CASSSTGNGYTF | TRBJ1-2 | TRBV5-4
CASSFHTQYF | TRBJ2-3 | TRBV12-3/TRBV12-4
CASSPTAGGDTEAFF | TRBJ1-1 | TRBV18
CASSAGRGTGTYNEQFF | TRBJ2-1 | TRBV7-3
CSASHRDRANIQYF | TRBJ2-4 | TRBV20-1
CATSDPSTGGETQYF | TRBJ2-5 | TRBV24-1
CAISTDLLDEQYF | TRBJ2-7 | TRBV10-3
CVHPRGEEKLFF | TRBJ1-4 | TRBV24-1
CASSLDRGYTF | TRBJ1-2 | TRBV5-1
CASSLDSGQPQHF | TRBJ1-5 | TRBV11-2
CASSLFPAGGETQYF | TRBJ2-5 | TRBV7-2
CSASGVAGRSETQYF | TRBJ2-5 | TRBV20-1
CASSLISSGADTQYF | TRBJ2-3 | TRBV7-3
CASSNRGQRYYGYTF | TRBJ1-2 | TRBV3-1
CASSDRLTGAPSPLHF | TRBJ1-6 | TRBV7-8